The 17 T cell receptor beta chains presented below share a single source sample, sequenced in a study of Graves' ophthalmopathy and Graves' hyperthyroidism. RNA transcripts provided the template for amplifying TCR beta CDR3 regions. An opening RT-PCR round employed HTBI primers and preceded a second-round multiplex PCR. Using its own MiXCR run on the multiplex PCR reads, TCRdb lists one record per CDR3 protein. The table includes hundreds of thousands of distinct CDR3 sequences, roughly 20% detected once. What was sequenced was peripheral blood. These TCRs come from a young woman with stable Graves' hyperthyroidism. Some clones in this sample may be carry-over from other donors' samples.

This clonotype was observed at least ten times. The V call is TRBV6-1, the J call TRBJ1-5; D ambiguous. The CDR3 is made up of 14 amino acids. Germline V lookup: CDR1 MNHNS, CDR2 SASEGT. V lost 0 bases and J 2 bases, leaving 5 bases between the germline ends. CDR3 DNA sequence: TGTGCCAGCAGTGAAGCGGGTCGCAATCAGCCCCAGCATTTT. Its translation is CASSEAGRNQPQHF.

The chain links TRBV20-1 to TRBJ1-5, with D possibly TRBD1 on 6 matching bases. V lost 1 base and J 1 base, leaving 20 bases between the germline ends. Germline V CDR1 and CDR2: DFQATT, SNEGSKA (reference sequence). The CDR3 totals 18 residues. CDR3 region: CSARAGAKGQLSNQPQHF. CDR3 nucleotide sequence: TGCAGTGCTAGAGCTGGAGCGAAAGGACAGCTAAGCAATCAGCCCCAGCATTTT.

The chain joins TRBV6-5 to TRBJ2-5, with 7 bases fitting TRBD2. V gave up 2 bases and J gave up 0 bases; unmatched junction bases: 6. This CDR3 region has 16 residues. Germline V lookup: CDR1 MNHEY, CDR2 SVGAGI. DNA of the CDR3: TGTGCCAGCAGTTACAGTCAAGCGGGGTACCAAGAGACCCAGTACTTC. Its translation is CASSYSQAGYQETQYF.

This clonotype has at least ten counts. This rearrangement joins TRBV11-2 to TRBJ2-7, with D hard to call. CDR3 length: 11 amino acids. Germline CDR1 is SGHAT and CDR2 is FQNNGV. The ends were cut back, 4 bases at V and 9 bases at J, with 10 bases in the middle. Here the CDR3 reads CASSSPFVQYF. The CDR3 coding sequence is TGTGCCAGCAGCTCCCCCTTCGTGCAGTACTTC.

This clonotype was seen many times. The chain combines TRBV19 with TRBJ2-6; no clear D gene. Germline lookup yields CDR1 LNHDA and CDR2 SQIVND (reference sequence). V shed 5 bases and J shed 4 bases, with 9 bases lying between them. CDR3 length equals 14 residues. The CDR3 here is CASSVQRGANVLTF. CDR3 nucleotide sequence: TGTGCCAGTAGTGTACAAAGGGGGGCCAACGTCCTGACTTTC.

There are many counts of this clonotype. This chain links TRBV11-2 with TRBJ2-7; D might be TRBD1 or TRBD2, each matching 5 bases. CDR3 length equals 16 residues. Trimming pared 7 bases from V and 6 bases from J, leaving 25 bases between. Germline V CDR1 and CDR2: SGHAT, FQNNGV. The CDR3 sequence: CASNPHGGGVLGEQYF. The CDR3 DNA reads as TGTGCCAGCAACCCCCATGGGGGTGGGGTACTGGGCGAGCAGTACTTC.

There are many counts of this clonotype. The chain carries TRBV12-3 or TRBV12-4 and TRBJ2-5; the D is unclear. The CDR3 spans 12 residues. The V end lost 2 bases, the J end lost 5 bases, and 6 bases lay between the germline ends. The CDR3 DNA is TGTGCCAGCAGTTTAAGTTATGAGACCCAGTACTTC. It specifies CASSLSYETQYF.

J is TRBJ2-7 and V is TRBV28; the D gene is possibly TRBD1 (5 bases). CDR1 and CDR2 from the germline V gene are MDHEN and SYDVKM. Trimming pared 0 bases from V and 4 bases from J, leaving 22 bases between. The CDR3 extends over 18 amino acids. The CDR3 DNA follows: TGTGCCAGCAGTTTATGGGGTCGAGACGGTGGGGCTATATACGAGCAGTACTTC. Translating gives CASSLWGRDGGAIYEQYF.

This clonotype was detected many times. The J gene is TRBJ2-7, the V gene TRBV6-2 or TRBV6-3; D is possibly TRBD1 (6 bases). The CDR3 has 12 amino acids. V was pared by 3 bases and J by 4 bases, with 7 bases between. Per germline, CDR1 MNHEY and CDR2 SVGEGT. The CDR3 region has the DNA TGTGCCAGCAGTTATCAGGGGTACGAGCAGTACTTC. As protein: CASSYQGYEQYF.

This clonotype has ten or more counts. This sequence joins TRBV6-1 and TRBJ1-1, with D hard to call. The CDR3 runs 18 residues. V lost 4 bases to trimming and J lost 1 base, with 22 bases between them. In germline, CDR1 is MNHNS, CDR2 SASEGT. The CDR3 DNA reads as TGTGCCAGCAGTGTAGTTCTCTTCGTATATCGACAGAACACTGAAGCTTTCTTT. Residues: CASSVVLFVYRQNTEAFF.

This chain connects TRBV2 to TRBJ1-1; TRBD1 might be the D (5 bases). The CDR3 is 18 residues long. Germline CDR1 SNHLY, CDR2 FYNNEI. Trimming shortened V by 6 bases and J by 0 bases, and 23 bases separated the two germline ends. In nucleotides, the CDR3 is TGTGCCAGCAGCCCCATACCTGTCGGGGGATCTATGAACACTGAAGCTTTCTTT. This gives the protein CASSPIPVGGSMNTEAFF.

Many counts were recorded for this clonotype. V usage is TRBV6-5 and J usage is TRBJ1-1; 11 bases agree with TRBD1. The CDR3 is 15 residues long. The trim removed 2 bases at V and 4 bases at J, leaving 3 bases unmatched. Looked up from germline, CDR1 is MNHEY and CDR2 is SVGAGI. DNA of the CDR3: TGTGCCAGCAGTTACCCGGGACAGGGGGGCACTGAAGCTTTCTTT. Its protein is CASSYPGQGGTEAFF.

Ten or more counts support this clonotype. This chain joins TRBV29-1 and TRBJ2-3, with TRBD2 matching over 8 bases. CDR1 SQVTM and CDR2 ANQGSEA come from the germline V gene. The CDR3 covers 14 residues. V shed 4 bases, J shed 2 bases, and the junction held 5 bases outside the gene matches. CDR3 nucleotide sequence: TGCAGCGTTGCCAGCGGGGGCCTCACAGATACGCAGTATTTT. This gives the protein CSVASGGLTDTQYF.

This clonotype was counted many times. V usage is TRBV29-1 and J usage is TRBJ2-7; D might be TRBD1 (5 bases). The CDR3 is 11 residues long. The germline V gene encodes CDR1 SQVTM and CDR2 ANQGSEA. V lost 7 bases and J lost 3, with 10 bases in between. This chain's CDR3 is CSGGHSYEQYF. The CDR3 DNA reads TGCAGCGGGGGCCATAGCTACGAGCAGTACTTC.

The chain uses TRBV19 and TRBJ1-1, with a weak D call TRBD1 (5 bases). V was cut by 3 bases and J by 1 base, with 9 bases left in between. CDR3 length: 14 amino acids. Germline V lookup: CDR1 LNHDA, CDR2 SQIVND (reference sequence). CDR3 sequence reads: CASSIGHRNTEAFF. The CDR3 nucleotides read TGTGCCAGTAGTATTGGACACCGGAACACTGAAGCTTTCTTT.

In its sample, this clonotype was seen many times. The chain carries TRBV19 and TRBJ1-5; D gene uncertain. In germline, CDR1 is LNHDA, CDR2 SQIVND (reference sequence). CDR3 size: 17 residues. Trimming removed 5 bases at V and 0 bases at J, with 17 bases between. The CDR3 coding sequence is TGTGCCAGTAGTCCAGACGGCAGGAGAAATAGCAATCAGCCCCAGCATTTT. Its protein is CASSPDGRRNSNQPQHF.

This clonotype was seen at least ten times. CDR3 coding DNA: TGTGCCAGCCGTCCGGGTTTCAATCAGCCCCAGCATTTT. Amino acids: CASRPGFNQPQHF. The J gene is TRBJ1-5, the V gene TRBV28; no clear D gene. V lost 8 bases to trimming and J lost 3 bases, with 11 bases between them. The CDR3 loop spans 13 amino acids. Per germline, CDR1 MDHEN and CDR2 SYDVKM.